The entry below describes one T cell receptor beta chain. These data originate in a study of blood T cell repertoires in COVID-19. In the study overall: Sample material is recorded as cDNA or gDNA derived from T cells, B-cell-depleted T cells, or PBMCs.

The CDR3 length is 13 residues. The ends were cut back, 2 bases at V and 0 bases at J, with 4 bases in the middle. Germline V gene sequence: CDR1 GTSNPN, CDR2 SVGIG (reference sequence). Data came from immunoSEQ multiplex PCR; TCRdb stores just in-frame clones and leaves some out. The table records fewer than 250,000 clones, roughly 89% of them present only once. The chain joins TRBV30 to TRBJ2-2; no definite D call. This receptor was obtained from a woman under 40 with acute COVID-19. The sequenced material came from PBMCs or T cells enriched from blood (not recorded which). CDR3 nucleotides: TGTGCCTGGAGTTTCTCGAACACCGGGGAGCTGTTTTTT. As protein: CAWSFSNTGELFF.